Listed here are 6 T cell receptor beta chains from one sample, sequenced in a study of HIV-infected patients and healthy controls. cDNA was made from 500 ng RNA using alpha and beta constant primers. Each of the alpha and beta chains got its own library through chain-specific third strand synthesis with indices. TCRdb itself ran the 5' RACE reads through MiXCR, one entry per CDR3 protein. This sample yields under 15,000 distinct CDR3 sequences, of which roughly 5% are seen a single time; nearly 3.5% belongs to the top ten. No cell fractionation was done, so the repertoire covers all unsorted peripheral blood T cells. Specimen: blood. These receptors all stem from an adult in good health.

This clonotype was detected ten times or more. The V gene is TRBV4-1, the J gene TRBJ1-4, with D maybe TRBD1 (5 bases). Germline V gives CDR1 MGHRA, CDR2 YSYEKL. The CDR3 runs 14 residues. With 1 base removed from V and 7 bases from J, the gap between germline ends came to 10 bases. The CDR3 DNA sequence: TGCGCCAGCAGCCAAGTGGGGGGAGCTGAAAAACTGTTTTTT. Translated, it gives CASSQVGGAEKLFF.

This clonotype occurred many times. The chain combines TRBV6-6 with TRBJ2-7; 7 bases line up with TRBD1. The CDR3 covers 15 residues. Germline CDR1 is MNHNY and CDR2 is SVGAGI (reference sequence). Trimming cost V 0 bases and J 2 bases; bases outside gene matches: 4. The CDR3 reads CASSYSRDRTYEQYF. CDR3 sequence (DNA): TGTGCCAGCAGTTACTCGAGGGACAGAACCTACGAGCAGTACTTC.

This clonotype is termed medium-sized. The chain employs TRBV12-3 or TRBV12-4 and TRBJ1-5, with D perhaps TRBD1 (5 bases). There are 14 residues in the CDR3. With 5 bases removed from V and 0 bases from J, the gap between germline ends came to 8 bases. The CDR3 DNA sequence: TGTGCCAGCAGTGGACAATTTAGCAATCAGCCCCAGCATTTT. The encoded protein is CASSGQFSNQPQHF.

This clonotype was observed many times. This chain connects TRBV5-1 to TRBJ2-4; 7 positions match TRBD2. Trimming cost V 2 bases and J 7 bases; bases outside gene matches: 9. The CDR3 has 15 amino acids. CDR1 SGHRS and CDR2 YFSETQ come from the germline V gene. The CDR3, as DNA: TGCGCCAGCAGCTTAAGCGGGACTCAGGGCAACATTCAGTACTTC. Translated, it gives CASSLSGTQGNIQYF.

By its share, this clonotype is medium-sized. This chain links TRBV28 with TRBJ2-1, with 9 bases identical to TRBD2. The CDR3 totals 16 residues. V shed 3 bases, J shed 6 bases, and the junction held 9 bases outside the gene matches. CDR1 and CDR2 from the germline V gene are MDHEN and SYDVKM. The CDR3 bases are TGTGCCAGCAGTTTGCCCCGGCGGGGGGGAGCCAATGAGCAGTTCTTC. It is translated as CASSLPRRGGANEQFF.

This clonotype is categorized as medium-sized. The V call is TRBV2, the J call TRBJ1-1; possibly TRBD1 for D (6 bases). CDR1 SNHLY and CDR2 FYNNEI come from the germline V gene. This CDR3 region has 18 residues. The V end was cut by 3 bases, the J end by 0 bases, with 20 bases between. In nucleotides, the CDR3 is TGTGCCAGCAGTGACGTCGGGGTGGGGGCCCGCATGAACACTGAAGCTTTCTTT. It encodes CASSDVGVGARMNTEAFF.